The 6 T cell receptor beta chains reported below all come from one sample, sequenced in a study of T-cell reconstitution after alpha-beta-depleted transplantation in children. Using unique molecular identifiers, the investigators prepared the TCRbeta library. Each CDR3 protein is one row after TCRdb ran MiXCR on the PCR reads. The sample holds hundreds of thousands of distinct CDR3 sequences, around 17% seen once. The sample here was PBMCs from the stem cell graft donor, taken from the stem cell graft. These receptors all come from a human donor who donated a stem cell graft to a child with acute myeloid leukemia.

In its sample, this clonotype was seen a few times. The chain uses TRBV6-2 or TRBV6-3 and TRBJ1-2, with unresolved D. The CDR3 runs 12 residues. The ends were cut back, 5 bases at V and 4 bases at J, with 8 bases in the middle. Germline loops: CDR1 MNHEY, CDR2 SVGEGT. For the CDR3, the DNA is TGTGCCAGCAGTCCAGCGGGCTATGGCTACACCTTC. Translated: CASSPAGYGYTF.

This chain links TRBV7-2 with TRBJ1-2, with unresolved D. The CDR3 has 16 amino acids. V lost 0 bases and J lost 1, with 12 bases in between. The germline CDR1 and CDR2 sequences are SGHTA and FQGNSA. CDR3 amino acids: CASSLARAGGNYGYTF. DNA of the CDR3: TGTGCCAGCAGCTTAGCCCGGGCAGGAGGTAACTATGGCTACACCTTC.

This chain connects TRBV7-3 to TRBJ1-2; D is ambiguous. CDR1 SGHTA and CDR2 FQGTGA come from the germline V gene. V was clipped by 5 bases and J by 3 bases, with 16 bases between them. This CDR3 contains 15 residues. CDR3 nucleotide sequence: TGTGCCAGCAGCGGGAATTTGAGTCTCTACTATGGCTACACCTTC. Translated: CASSGNLSLYYGYTF.

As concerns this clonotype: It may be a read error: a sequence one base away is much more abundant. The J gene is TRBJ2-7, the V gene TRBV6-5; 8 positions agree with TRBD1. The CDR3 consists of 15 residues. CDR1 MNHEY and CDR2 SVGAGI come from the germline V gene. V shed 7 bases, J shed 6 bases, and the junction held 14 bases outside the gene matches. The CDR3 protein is CASTSAGGWPFEQYF. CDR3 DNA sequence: TGTGCCAGCACTTCGGCAGGGGGCTGGCCCTTCGAGCAGTACTTC.

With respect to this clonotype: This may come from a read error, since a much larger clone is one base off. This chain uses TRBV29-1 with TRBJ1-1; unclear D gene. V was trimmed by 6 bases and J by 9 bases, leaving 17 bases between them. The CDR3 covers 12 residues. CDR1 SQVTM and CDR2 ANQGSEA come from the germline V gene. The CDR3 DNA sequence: TGCAGCGTGGACGACACGGGATCTAAAGCTTTCTTT. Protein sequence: CSVDDTGSKAFF.

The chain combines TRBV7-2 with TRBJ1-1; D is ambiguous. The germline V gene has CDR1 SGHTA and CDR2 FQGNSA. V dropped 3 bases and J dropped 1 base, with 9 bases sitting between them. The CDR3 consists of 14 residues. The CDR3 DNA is TGTGCCAGCAGCTTTATGAGGCGGAACACTGAAGCTTTCTTT. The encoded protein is CASSFMRRNTEAFF.